This entry concerns a single T cell receptor beta chain. This sample is part of a study of control samples from healthy donors and cancer patients. The assay was immunoSEQ multiplex PCR, and TCRdb's table has in-frame clones only and misses some. The repertoire holds 120,000 to 150,000 clones, with roughly 89% as singletons. V was clipped by 4 bases and J by 1 base, with 7 bases between them. CDR1 and CDR2 (germline): MNHEY, SVGAGI. The CDR3 runs 14 residues. The TCR comes from a man aged 25-45 years in good health. The chain uses TRBV6-5 and TRBJ1-4, with D possibly TRBD1 on 6 matching bases. The sample comprised blood. CDR3 DNA: TGTGCCAGCAGTTTGGACAGAACTAATGAAAAACTGTTTTTT. This encodes CASSLDRTNEKLFF.